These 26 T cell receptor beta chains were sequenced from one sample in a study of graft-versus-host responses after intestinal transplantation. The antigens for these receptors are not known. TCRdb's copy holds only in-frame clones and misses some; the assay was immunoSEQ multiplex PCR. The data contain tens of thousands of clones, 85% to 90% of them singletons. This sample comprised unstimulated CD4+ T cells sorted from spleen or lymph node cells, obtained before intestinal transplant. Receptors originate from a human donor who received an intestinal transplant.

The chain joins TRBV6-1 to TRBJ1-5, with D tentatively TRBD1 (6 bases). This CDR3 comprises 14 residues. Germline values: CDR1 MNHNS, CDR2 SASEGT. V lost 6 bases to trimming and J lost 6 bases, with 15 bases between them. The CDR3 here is CASSPLTGIQPQHF. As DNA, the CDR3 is TGTGCCAGCAGCCCTCTTACAGGGATTCAGCCCCAGCATTTT.

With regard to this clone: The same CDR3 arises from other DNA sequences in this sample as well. Here the CDR3 DNA reads TGCGCCAGCAGCTTGGACAGGGGCACAGATACGCAGTATTTT. Protein sequence: CASSLDRGTDTQYF. The chain couples TRBV5-1 to TRBJ2-3; perhaps TRBD1 as D (6 bases). With 0 bases removed from V and 1 base from J, the gap between germline ends came to 6 bases. Per the germline V gene, CDR1 is SGHRS and CDR2 is YFSETQ. The CDR3 consists of 14 residues.

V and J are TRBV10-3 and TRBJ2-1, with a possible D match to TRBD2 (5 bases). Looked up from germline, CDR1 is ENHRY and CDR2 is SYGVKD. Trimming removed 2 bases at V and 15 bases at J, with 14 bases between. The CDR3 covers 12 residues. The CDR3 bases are TGTGCCATCAGTGAGGACCAGCGGTTTGGGTTCTTC. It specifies CAISEDQRFGFF.

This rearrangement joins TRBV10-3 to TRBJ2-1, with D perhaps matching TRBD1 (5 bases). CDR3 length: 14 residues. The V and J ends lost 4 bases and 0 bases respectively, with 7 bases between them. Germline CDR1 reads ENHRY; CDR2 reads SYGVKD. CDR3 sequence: CAISVDSSYNEQFF. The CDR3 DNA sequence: TGTGCCATCAGTGTAGACAGCTCCTACAATGAGCAGTTCTTC.

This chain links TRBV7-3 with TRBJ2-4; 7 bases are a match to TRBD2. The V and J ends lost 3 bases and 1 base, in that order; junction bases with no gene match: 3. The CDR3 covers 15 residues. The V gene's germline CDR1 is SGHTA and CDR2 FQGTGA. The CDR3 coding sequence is TGTGCCAGCAGCTTGGGGGGGGTTGCCAAAAACATTCAGTACTTC. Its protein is CASSLGGVAKNIQYF.

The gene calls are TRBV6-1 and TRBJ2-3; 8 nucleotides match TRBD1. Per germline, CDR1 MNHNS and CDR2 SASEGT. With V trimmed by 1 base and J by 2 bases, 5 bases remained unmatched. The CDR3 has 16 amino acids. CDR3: CASSEVGTGFTDTQYF. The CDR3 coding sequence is TGTGCCAGCAGTGAAGTCGGGACAGGTTTCACAGATACGCAGTATTTT.

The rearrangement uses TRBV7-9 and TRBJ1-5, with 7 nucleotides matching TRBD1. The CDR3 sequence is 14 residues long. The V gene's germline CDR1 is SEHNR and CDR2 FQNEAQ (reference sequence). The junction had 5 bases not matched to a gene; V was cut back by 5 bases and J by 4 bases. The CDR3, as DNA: TGTGCCAGCAGCCGGACAGGCGATAATCAGCCCCAGCATTTT. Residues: CASSRTGDNQPQHF.

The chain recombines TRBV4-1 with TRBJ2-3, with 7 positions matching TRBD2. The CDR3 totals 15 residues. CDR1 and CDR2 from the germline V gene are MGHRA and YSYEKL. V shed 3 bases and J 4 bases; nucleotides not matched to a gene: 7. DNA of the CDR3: TGCGCCAGCAGCCACCTGACTAGCTTCGCAGATACGCAGTATTTT. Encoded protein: CASSHLTSFADTQYF.

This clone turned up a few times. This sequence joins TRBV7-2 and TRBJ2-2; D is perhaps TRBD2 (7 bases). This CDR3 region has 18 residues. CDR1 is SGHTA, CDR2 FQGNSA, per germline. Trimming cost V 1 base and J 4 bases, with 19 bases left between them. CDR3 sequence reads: CASSLGGRGPRVTGELFF. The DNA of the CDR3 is TGTGCCAGCAGCTTAGGAGGGCGGGGGCCCCGAGTCACCGGGGAGCTGTTTTTT.

Here the CDR3 reads CASTGQGSDEQYF. CDR3 coding DNA: TGTGCCAGCACTGGGCAGGGGTCGGACGAGCAGTACTTC. This rearrangement joins TRBV2 to TRBJ2-7, with TRBD1 as a possible D gene (6 bases). The germline CDR1 and CDR2 sequences are SNHLY and FYNNEI. The CDR3 has 13 residues. V was pared by 7 bases and J by 5 bases, with 15 bases between.

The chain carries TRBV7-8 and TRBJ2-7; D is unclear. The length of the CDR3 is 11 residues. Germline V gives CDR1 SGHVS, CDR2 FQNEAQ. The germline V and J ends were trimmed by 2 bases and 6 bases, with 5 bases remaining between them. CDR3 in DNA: TGTGCCAGCAGCTTATCTTCCGAGCAGTACTTC. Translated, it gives CASSLSSEQYF.

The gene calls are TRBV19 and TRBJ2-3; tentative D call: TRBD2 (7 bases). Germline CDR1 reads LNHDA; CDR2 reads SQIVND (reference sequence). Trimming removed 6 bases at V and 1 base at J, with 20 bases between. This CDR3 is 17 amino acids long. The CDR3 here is CASRPPGGGLGTDTQYF. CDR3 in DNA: TGTGCCAGTAGACCGCCCGGCGGGGGCCTTGGCACAGATACGCAGTATTTT. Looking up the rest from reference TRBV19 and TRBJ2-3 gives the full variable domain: DGGITQSPKYLFRKEGQNVTLSCEQNLNHDAMYWYRQDPGQGLRLIYYSQIVNDFQKGDIAEGYSVSREKKESFPLTVTSAQKNPTAFYLCASRPPGGGLGTDTQYFGPGTRLTVL.

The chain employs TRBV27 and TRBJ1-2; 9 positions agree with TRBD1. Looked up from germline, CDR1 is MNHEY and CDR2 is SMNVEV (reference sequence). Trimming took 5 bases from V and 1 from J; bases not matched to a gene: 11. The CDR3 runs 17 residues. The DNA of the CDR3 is TGTGCCAGCAGTCCTCGGGACAGGGATCAAGTTAACTATGGCTACACCTTC. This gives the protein CASSPRDRDQVNYGYTF.

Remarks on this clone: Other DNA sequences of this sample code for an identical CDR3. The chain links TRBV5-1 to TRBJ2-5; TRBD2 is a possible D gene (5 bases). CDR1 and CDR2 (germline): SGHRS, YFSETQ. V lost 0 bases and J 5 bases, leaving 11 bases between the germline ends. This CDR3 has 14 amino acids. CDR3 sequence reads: CASSLAAGGETQYF. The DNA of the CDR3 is TGCGCCAGCAGCTTGGCGGCAGGCGGGGAGACCCAGTACTTC.

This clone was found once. The CDR3 sequence is CASSPGQGAGGELFF. The CDR3 region has the DNA TGTGCCAGCAGCCCCGGACAGGGGGCGGGCGGGGAGCTGTTTTTT. The V call is TRBV7-3, the J call TRBJ2-2, with TRBD1 matching over 11 bases. The ends lost 5 bases at V and 7 bases at J; junction bases unmatched: 6. The CDR3 runs to 15 residues. Germline V gene data show CDR1 as SGHTA and CDR2 as FQGTGA.

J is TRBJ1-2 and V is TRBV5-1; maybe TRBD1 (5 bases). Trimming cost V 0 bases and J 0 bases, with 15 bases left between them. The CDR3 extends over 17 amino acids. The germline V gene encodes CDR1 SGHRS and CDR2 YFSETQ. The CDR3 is CASSLAGRGSPNYGYTF. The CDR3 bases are TGCGCCAGCAGCTTGGCGGGTAGGGGAAGTCCTAACTATGGCTACACCTTC.

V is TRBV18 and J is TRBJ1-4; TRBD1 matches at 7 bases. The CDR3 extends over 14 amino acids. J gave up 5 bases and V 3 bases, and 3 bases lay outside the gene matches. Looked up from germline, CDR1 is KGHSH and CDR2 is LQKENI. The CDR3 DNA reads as TGTGCCAGCTCACCTGGGACAGAGAATGAAAAACTGTTTTTT. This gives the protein CASSPGTENEKLFF.

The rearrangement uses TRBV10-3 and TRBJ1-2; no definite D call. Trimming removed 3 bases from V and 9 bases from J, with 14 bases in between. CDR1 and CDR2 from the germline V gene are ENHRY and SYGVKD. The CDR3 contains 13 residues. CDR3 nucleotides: TGTGCCATCAGTGACCCCAGACGGACTAGCTACACCTTC. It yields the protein CAISDPRRTSYTF.

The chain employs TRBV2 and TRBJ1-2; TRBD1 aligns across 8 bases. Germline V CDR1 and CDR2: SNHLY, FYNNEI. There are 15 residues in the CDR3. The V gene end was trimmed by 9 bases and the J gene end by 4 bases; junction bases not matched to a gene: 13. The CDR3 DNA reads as TGTGCCAGTAAAGGACAGGGCCAACCCTTCTATGGCTACACCTTC. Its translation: CASKGQGQPFYGYTF. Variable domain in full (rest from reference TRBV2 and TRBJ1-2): EPEVTQTPSHQVTQMGQEVILRCVPISNHLYFYWYRQILGQKVEFLVSFYNNEISEKSEIFDDQFSVERPDGSNFTLKIRSTKLEDSAMYFCASKGQGQPFYGYTFGSGTRLTVV.

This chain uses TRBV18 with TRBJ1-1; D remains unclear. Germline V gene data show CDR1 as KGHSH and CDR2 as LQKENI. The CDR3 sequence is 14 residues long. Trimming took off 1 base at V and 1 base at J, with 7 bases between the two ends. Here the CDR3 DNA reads TGTGCCAGCTCACCACGCCGGGAGAACACTGAAGCTTTCTTT. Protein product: CASSPRRENTEAFF.

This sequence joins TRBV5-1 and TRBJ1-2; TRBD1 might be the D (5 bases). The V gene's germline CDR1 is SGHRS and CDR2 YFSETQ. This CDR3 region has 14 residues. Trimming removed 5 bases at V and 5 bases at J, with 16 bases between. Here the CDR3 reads CASSGGGSRYGYTF. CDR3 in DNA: TGCGCCAGCAGTGGGGGGGGAAGCCGTTATGGCTACACCTTC. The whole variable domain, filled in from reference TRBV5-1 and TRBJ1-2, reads KAGVTQTPRYLIKTRGQQVTLSCSPISGHRSVSWYQQTPGQGLQFLFEYFSETQRNKGNFPGRFSGRQFSNSRSEMNVSTLELGDSALYLCASSGGGSRYGYTFGSGTRLTVV.

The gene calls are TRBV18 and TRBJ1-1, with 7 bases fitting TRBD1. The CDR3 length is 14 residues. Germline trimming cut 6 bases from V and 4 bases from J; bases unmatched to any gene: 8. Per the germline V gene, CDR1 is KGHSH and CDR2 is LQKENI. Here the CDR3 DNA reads TGTGCCAGCTCCCCTGGGCAGGGGGGCACTGAAGCTTTCTTT. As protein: CASSPGQGGTEAFF.

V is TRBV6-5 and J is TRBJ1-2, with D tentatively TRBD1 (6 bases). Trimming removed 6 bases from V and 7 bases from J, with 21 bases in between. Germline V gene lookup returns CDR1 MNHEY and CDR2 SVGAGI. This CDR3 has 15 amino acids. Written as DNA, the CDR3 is TGTGCCAGCAGCCAACTCGGTCAGGGGAGTGGTGGCTACACCTTC. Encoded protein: CASSQLGQGSGGYTF.

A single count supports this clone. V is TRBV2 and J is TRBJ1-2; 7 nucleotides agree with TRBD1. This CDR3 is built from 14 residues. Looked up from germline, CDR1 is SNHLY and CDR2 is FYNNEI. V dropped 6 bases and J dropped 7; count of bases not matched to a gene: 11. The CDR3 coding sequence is TGTGCCAGCAGCGCAACAGGGGCCACGGGTGGCTACACCTTC. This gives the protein CASSATGATGGYTF.

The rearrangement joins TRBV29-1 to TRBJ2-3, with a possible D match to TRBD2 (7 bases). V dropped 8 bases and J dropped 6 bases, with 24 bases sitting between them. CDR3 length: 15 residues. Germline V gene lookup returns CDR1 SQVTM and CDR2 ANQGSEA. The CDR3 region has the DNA TGCAGCCCCCGCTTGTGGGGGGGCGGTAAGGATACGCAGTATTTT. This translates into CSPRLWGGGKDTQYF.

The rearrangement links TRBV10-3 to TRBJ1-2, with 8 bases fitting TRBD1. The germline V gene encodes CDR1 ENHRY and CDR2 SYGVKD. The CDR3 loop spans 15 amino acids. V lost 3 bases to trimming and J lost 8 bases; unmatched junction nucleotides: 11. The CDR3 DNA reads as TGTGCCATCAGTGACCCGGGACAGGTTGGGCGAGGCTACACCTTC. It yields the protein CAISDPGQVGRGYTF.